This TCR beta chain is from a study of T cells in Graves' hyperthyroidism and ophthalmopathy. The CDR3 regions of TCR beta were amplified from RNA transcripts. A first-round RT-PCR of the TCR CDR3 used the HTBI primer set. From the multiplex PCR reads, TCRdb called clonotypes with MiXCR, one entry per CDR3 protein. The table shows around 700,000 distinct CDR3 sequences, with roughly a third occurring only once. This clonotype was counted many times. Sequences were obtained from blood. This sequence was found in a woman in her forties with Graves' hyperthyroidism.

DNA for the CDR3: TGCAGCGCGGGGGCAGTTAACGAGGGGAAATCTCAAGAGACCCAGTACTTC. Its translation: CSAGAVNEGKSQETQYF. The chain joins TRBV29-1 to TRBJ2-5; the D call may be TRBD1 or TRBD2 (6 bases each). The length of the CDR3 is 17 residues. The V gene lost 7 bases and the J gene lost 2 bases, with 26 bases spanning the gap. Germline V gene sequence: CDR1 SQVTM, CDR2 ANQGSEA.